A selection of T cell receptor beta chains follows, all from one sample in a study of CD8 T cells in Susac syndrome. MiXCR, applied by TCRdb to the immunoSEQ multiplex PCR reads, yields one record per CDR3 protein. This sample has 130,000 or so distinct CDR3 sequences, with 94% found just once. The sample comprised CD4+ T cells from PBMCs. All receptors come from a human donor in good health. The conserved cysteine and the conserved F or W are not part of the CDR3 here. Where a row states a size, it is once, few, many or the class of an expanded clone; other rows omit it.

>TRBV7-2|once
ASSSRGLADQETQY
>TRBV12-3/TRBV12-4|-
ASKPGLAGGGETQY
>TRBV7-9|-
ASSSTGYNTIY
>TRBV3-1|-
ASSHSFRVLTYEQY
>TRBV10-3|-
ASAGTGVHEQY
>TRBV29-1|-
SVDRDGKLF
>TRBV29-1|-
SVEDSDPRYEQF
>TRBV2|-
ASRSGLNTEAF
>TRBV6-2/TRBV6-3|-
ASSFLVGTGELF
>TRBV30|few
AWSSYGGSTGELF
>TRBV21-1|-
ASSNTSQRDIYEQY
>TRBV20-1|once
SARSRLQETQY
>TRBV27|-
ASARRAVDTQY
>TRBV6-1|-
ASRAQTSGRRISYEQY
>TRBV30|-
AWRDPGQRSNSPLH
>TRBV5-1|once
ASRPGDQFGSPLH
>TRBV30|-
AWSRMYQETQY
>TRBV12-3/TRBV12-4|once
ASSLGGQIKSPLH
>TRBV29-1|once
SVVSGSGGYT
>TRBV6-2/TRBV6-3|-
ATLLVGANVLT
>TRBV9|few
ASSPGLAGEETQY
>TRBV20-1|-
SARDMGQGLDTQY
>TRBV20-1|-
SASRSGQGKNIQY
>TRBV29-1|-
SGGRKETQY
>TRBV27|-
ASSSRVSRRAYNEQF
>TRBV10-3|once
ASPGPKGGYT
>TRBV7-9|-
ASSLGGVGEKLF
>TRBV3-1|-
ASSQRWASEGEQY
>TRBV9|-
ASSVASRLGTYNEQF
>TRBV5-1|-
ASSLEASGYNEQF
>TRBV23-1|-
ASSTRSTGANTEAF
>TRBV9|-
ASASDGGWDTQY
>TRBV30|-
AWSVHGGYEQY
>TRBV20-1|-
SAREGTDYGYT
>TRBV30|few
AWSRQADLSYEQY
>TRBV5-1|-
ASSWGLAGAYEQY
>TRBV24-1|-
ATSGGGYNEQF
>TRBV2|-
ASSEYGAGRATNEKLF
>TRBV4-2|-
ASSQGLAGGKDTQY
>TRBV12-3/TRBV12-4|-
ASTSRGRDTGELF
>TRBV24-1|-
ATSDLVEGTYGYT
>TRBV20-1|once
SARGELGLAQETQY
>TRBV29-1|once
SVGQSSANTEAF
>TRBV6-1|-
ASSEAGGGAYEQY
>TRBV20-1|-
SASRTGGRRELF
>TRBV14|-
ASSPGTLYGYT
>TRBV18|-
ASSPQVGQGVGETQY
>TRBV2|-
ASSSMDPRGGYT
>TRBV7-9|-
ASSTRDPGKQY
>TRBV6-5|-
ASSWQETQY
>TRBV6-4|-
ASSPRDTSSYEQY
>TRBV7-6|once
ASSLVSPETQY
>TRBV5-4|-
ASSLGTSGSGEQF